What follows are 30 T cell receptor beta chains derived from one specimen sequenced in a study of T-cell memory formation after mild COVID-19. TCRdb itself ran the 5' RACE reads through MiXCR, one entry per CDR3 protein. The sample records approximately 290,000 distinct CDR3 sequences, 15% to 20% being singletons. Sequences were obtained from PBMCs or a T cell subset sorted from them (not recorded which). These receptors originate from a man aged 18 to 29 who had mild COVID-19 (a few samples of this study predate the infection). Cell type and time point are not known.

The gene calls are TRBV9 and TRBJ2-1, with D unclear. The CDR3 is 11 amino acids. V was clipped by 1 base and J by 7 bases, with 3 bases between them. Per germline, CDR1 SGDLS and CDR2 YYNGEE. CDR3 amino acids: CASSVLNEQFF. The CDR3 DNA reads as TGTGCCAGCAGCGTATTGAATGAGCAGTTCTTC.

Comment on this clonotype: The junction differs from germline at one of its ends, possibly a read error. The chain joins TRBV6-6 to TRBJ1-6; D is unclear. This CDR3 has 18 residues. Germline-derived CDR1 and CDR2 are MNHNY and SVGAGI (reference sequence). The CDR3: CASSYSPGQDPDNSPLHF. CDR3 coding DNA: TGTGCCAGCAGCTACTCTCCGGGCCAAGACCCGGACAATTCACCCCTCCACTTT.

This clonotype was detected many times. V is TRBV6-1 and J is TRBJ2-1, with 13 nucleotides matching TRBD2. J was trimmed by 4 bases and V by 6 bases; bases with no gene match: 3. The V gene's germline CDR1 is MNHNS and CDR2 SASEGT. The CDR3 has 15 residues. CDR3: CASSQTSGGYNEQFF. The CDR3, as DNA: TGTGCCAGCAGCCAGACTAGCGGGGGGTACAATGAGCAGTTCTTC.

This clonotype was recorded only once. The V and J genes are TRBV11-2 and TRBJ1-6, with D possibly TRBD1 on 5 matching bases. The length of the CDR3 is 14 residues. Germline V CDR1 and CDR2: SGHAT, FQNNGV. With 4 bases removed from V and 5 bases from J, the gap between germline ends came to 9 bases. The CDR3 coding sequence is TGTGCCAGCAGCTCGGGACTTAATAATTCACCCCTCCACTTT. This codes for CASSSGLNNSPLHF. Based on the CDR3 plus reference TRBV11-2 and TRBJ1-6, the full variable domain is EAGVAQSPRYKIIEKRQSVAFWCNPISGHATLYWYQQILGQGPKLLIQFQNNGVVDDSQLPKDRFSAERLKGVDSTLKIQPAKLEDSAVYLCASSSGLNNSPLHFGNGTRLTVT.

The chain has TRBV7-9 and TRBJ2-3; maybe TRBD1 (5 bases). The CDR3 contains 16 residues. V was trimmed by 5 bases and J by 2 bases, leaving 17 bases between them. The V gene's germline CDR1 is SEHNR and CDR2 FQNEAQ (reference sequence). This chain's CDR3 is CASSRWGVTFTDTQYF. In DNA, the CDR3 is TGTGCCAGCAGCCGCTGGGGCGTGACATTCACAGATACGCAGTATTTT.

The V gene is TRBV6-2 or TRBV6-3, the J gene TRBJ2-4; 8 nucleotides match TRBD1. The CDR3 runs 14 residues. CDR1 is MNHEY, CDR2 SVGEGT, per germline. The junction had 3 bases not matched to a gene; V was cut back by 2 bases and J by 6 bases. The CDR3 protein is CASSYGQGRNIQYF. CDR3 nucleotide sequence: TGTGCCAGCAGTTACGGACAGGGTCGAAACATTCAGTACTTC.

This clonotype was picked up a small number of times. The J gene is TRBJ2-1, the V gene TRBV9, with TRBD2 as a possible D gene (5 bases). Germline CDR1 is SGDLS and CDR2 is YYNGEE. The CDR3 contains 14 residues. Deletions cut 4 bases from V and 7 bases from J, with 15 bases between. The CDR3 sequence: CASSPRTGSNEQFF. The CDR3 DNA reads TGTGCCAGCAGCCCCCGAACGGGGTCGAATGAGCAGTTCTTC.

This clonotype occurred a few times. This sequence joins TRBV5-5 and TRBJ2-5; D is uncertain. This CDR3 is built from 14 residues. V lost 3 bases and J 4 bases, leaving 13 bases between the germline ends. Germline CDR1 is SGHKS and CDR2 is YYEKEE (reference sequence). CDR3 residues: CASSSHEIAETQYF. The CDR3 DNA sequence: TGTGCCAGCAGCTCCCACGAAATAGCAGAGACCCAGTACTTC.

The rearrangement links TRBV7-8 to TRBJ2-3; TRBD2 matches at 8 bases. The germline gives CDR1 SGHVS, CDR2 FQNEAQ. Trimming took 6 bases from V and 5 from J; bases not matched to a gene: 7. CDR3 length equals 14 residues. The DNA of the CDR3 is TGTGCCAGCAGACTAGCGGAGGGGGGAGATACGCAGTATTTT. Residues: CASRLAEGGDTQYF.

For the CDR3, the DNA is TGTGCCAGCAGGTCGCCGGGGGCTAGCACAGATACGCAGTATTTT. Protein: CASRSPGASTDTQYF. The chain has TRBV6-2 or TRBV6-3 and TRBJ2-3; D may be TRBD1 or TRBD2 (6 bases each). V gave up 6 bases and J gave up 0 bases, with 13 bases separating them. Germline values: CDR1 MNHEY, CDR2 SVGEGT. The CDR3 totals 15 residues.

CDR3 DNA: TGTGCCAGCAGCGTAACTAGCGGGGGGAATTCGCTGTTCTTC. Its translation: CASSVTSGGNSLFF. The rearrangement uses TRBV9 and TRBJ2-1, with 12 bases lining up with TRBD2. Germline trimming cut 1 base from V and 15 bases from J; bases unmatched to any gene: 8. Germline-derived CDR1 and CDR2 are SGDLS and YYNGEE. This CDR3 region has 14 residues.

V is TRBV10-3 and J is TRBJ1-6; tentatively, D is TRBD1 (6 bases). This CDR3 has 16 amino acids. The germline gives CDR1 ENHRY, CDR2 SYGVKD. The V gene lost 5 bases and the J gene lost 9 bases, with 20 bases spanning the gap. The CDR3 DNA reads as TGTGCCATCAGTCCTAGTAGGGGACACCTCCCTTCACCCCTCCACTTT. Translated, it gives CAISPSRGHLPSPLHF.

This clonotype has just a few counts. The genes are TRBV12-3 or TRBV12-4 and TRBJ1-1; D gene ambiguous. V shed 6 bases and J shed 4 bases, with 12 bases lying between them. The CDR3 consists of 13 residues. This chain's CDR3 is CASSLEDFTEAFF. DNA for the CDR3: TGTGCCAGCAGCCTCGAGGACTTCACTGAAGCTTTCTTT.

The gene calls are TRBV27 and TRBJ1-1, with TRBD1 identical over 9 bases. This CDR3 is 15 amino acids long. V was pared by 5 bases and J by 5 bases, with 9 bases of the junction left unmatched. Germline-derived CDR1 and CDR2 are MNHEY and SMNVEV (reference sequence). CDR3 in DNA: TGTGCCAGCAGTCCTACGGGACAGGGTAGAACTGAAGCTTTCTTT. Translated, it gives CASSPTGQGRTEAFF.

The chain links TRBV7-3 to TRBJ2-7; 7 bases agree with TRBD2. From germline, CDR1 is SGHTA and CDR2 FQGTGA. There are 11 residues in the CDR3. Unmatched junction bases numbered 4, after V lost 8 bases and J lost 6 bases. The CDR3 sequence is CASGTGGEQYF. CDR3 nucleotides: TGTGCCAGCGGGACGGGGGGCGAGCAGTACTTC.

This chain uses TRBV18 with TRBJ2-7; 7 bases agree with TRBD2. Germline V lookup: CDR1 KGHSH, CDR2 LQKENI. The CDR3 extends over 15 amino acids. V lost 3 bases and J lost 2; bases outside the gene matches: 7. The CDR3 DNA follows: TGTGCCAGCTCACCTAAACTAGCGTGGACCTACGAGCAGTACTTC. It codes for CASSPKLAWTYEQYF.

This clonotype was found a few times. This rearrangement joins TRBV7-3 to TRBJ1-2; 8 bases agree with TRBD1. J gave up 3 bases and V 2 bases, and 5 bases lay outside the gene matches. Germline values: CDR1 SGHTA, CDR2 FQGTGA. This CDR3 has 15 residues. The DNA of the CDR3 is TGTGCCAGCAGCTTAGGACAGGGTTTGGACTATGGCTACACCTTC. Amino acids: CASSLGQGLDYGYTF.

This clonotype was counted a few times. For the CDR3, the DNA is TGTGCCAGCAGGAAGGGTTACGAGCAGTACTTC. Translated: CASRKGYEQYF. The chain links TRBV12-3 or TRBV12-4 to TRBJ2-7, with D unclear. CDR3 size: 11 residues. Trimming shortened V by 6 bases and J by 4 bases, and 7 bases separated the two germline ends.

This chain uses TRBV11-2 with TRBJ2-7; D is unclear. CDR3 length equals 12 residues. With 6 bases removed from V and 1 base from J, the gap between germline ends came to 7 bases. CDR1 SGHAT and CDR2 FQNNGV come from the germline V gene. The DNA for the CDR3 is TGTGCCAGCAGGCTTGGTTCCTACGAGCAGTACTTC. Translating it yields CASRLGSYEQYF. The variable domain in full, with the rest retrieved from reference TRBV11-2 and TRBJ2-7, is EAGVAQSPRYKIIEKRQSVAFWCNPISGHATLYWYQQILGQGPKLLIQFQNNGVVDDSQLPKDRFSAERLKGVDSTLKIQPAKLEDSAVYLCASRLGSYEQYFGPGTRLTVT.

CDR3 in DNA: TGCAGTGCTAGAGACAGGGGGCCCCCAGATACGCAGTATTTT. Translating it yields CSARDRGPPDTQYF. This chain connects TRBV20-1 to TRBJ2-3; 8 bases match TRBD1. Unmatched junction bases numbered 3, after V lost 0 bases and J lost 4 bases. Per the germline V gene, CDR1 is DFQATT and CDR2 is SNEGSKA (reference sequence). This CDR3 has 14 residues.

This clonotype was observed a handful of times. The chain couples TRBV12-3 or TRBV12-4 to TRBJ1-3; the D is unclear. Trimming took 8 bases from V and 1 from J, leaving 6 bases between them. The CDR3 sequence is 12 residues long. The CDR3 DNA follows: TGTGCCAGCCAGTGGTCTGGAAACACCATATATTTT. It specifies CASQWSGNTIYF.

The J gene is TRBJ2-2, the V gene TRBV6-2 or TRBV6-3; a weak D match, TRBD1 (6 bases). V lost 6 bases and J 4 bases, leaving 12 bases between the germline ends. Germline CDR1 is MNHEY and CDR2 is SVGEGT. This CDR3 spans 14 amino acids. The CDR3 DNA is TGTGCCAGCAGGTACAGGGCGGGCACCGGGGAGCTGTTTTTT. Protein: CASRYRAGTGELFF.

The CDR3 region is CASRISGTGGQPQHF. The CDR3 bases are TGTGCCAGCAGAATTAGCGGTACGGGGGGCCAGCCCCAGCATTTT. J is TRBJ1-5 and V is TRBV6-2 or TRBV6-3; TRBD1 is a possible D gene (6 bases). V lost 6 bases and J lost 7, with 19 bases in between. Germline CDR1 reads MNHEY; CDR2 reads SVGEGT. There are 15 residues in the CDR3.

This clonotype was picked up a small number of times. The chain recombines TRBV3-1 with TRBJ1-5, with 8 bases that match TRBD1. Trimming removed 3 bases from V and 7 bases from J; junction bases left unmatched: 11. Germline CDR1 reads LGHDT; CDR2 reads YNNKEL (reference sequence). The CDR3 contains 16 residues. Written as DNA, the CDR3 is TGTGCCAGCAGCCAGTCCGACAGGGGCTTTGGACAGCCCCAGCATTTT. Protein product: CASSQSDRGFGQPQHF.

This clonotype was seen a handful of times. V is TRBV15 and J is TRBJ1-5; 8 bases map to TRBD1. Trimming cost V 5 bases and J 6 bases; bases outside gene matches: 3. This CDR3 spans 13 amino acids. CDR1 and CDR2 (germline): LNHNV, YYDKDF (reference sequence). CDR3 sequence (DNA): TGTGCCACCAGCGGACAGGGACTTCAGCCCCAGCATTTT. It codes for CATSGQGLQPQHF. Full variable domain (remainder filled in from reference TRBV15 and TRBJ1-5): DAMVIQNPRYQVTQFGKPVTLSCSQTLNHNVMYWYQQKSSQAPKLLFHYYDKDFNNEADTPDNFQSRRPNTSFCFLDIRSPGLGDTAMYLCATSGQGLQPQHFGDGTRLSIL.

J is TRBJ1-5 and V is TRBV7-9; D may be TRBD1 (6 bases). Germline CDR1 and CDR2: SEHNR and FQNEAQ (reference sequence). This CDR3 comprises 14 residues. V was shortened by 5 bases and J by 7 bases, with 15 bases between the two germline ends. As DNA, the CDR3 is TGTGCCAGCAGCCAACAGGGTTGGGAGCAGCCCCAGCATTTT. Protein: CASSQQGWEQPQHF.

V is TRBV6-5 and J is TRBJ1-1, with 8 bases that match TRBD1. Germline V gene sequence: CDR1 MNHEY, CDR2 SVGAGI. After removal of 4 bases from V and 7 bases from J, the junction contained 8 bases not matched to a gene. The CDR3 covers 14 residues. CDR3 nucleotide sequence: TGTGCCAGCAGTTCCCTGGACAGGGAGGATGAAGCTTTCTTT. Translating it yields CASSSLDREDEAFF.

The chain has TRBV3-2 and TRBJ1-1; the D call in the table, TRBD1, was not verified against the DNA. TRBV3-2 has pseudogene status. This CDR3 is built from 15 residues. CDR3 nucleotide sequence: TGTGCCAGCAGCCCGGGATCAATCAAGGACACTGAAGCTTTCTTT. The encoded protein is CASSPGSIKDTEAFF.

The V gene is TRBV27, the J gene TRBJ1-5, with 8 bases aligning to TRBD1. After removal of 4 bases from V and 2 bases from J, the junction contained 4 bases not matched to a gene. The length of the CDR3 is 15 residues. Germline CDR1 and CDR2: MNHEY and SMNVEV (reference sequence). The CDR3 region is CASSSTGVGNQPQHF. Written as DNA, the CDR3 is TGTGCCAGCAGTTCGACAGGGGTCGGCAATCAGCCCCAGCATTTT.

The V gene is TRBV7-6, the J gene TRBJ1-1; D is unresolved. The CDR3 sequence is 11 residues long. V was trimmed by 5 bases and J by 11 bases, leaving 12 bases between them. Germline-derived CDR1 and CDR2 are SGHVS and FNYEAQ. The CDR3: CASSEGIRAFF. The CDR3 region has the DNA TGTGCCAGCAGCGAAGGGATCCGGGCTTTCTTT.